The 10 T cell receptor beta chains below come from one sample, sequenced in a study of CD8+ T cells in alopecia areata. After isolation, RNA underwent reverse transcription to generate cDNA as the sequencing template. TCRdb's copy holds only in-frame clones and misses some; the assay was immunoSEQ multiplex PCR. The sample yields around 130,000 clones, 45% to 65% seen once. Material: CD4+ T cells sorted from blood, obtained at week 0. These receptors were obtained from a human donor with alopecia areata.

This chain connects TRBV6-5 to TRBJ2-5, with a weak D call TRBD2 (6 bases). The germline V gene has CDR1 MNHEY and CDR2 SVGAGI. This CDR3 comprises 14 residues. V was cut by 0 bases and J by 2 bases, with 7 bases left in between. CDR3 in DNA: TGTGCCAGCAGTTACTCGGGAGGACAAGAGACCCAGTACTTC. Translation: CASSYSGGQETQYF.

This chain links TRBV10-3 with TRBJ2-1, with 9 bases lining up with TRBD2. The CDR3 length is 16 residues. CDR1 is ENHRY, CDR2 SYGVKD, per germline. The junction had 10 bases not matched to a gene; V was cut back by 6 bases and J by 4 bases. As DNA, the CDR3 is TGTGCCATCAGAACGACTAGCGGCCCTGGTTACAATGAGCAGTTCTTC. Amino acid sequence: CAIRTTSGPGYNEQFF.

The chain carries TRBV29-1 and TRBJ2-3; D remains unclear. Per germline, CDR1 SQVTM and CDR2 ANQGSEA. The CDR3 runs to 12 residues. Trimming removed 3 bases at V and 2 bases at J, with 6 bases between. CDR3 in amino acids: CSVEANTDTQYF. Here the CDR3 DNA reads TGCAGCGTTGAGGCTAACACAGATACGCAGTATTTT.

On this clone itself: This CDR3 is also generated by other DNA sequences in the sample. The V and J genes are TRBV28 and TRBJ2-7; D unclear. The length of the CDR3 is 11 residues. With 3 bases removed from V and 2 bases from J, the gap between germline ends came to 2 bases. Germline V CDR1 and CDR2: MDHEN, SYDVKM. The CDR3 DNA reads TGTGCCAGCAGTTTGGCCTACGAGCAGTACTTC. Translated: CASSLAYEQYF.

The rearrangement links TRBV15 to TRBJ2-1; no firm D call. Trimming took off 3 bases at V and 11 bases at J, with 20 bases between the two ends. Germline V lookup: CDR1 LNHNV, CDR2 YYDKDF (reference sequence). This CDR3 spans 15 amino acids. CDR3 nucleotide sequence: TGTGCCACCAGCAGGAGGCGGCAATCCCGGGTGAAGCAGTTCTTC. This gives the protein CATSRRRQSRVKQFF. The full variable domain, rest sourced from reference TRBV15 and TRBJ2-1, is DAMVIQNPRYQVTQFGKPVTLSCSQTLNHNVMYWYQQKSSQAPKLLFHYYDKDFNNEADTPDNFQSRRPNTSFCFLDIRSPGLGDTAMYLCATSRRRQSRVKQFFGPGTRLTVL.

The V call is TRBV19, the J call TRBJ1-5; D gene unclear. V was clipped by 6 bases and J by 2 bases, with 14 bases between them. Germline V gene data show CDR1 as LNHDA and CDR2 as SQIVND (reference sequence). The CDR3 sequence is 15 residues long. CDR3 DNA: TGTGCCAGTAGAAAAGTAGAACCGGGCAATCAGCCCCAGCATTTT. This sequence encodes CASRKVEPGNQPQHF.

CDR3 bases: TGTGCCACCAGCAGAGAAGGTTCCTCTGGAAACACCATATATTTT. The encoded protein is CATSREGSSGNTIYF. The V call is TRBV15, the J call TRBJ1-3, with no clear D. The CDR3 length is 15 residues. Germline CDR1 and CDR2: LNHNV and YYDKDF (reference sequence). Trimming left V 0 bases short and J 0 bases short, with 6 bases between. Together with reference TRBV15 and TRBJ1-3, the CDR3 gives the full variable domain: DAMVIQNPRYQVTQFGKPVTLSCSQTLNHNVMYWYQQKSSQAPKLLFHYYDKDFNNEADTPDNFQSRRPNTSFCFLDIRSPGLGDTAMYLCATSREGSSGNTIYFGEGSWLTVV.

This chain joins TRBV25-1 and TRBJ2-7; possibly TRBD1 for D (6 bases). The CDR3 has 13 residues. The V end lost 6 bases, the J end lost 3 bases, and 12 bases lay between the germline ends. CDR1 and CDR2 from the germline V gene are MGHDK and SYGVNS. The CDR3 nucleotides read TGTGCCAGCAGGAGGCAGGGACACTACGAGCAGTACTTC. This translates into CASRRQGHYEQYF.

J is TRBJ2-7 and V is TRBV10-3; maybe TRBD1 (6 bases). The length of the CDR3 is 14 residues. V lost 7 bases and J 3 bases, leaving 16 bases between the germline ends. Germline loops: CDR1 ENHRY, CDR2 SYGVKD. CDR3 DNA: TGTGCCATCACATCGGACAGCCTGGTCTACGAGCAGTACTTC. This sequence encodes CAITSDSLVYEQYF.

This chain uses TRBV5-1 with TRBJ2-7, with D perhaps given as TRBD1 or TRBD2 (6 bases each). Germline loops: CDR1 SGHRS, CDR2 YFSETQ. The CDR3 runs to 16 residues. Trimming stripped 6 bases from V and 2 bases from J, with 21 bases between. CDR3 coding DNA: TGCGCCAGCACCCCAGGGGACGGGGGAACGGCCTACGAGCAGTACTTC. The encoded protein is CASTPGDGGTAYEQYF.